The next 9 T cell receptor beta chains were all read from a single sample in a study of molecular identifiers for immune sequencing clone quantification. TCRdb processed the PCR reads anew with MiXCR; each CDR3 protein has one entry. In the table there are over 600,000 distinct CDR3 sequences, less than 20% of which are singletons. The material sequenced was naive CD8+ T cells from blood, with Jurkat cell RNA spiked in. Subset given: FACS-sorted CD8+CD4-CCR7+CD45RA+ naive T cells. The receptors shown here come from a human donor in good health. Some libraries in this study had Jurkat cell RNA spiked in.

This clonotype was counted between two and nine times. The gene calls are TRBV27 and TRBJ2-1; D is perhaps TRBD1 or TRBD2 (5 bases each). Germline-derived CDR1 and CDR2 are MNHEY and SMNVEV (reference sequence). Trimming removed 3 bases at V and 3 bases at J, with 12 bases between. CDR3 length: 15 amino acids. The DNA of the CDR3 is TGTGCCAGCAGTTTGTACGGGACCTTCTACAATGAGCAGTTCTTC. It yields the protein CASSLYGTFYNEQFF.

The V gene is TRBV6-5, the J gene TRBJ2-1; 7 bases fit TRBD1. Germline V CDR1 and CDR2: MNHEY, SVGAGI. V trimming: 5 bases; J trimming: 0 bases; junction bases outside the gene matches: 7. The CDR3 is 16 amino acids. Here the CDR3 DNA reads TGTGCCAGCAGTCCGGGACAGAGGAGCTCCTACAATGAGCAGTTCTTC. Amino acid sequence: CASSPGQRSSYNEQFF.

This clonotype was found many times. The V gene is TRBV4-1, the J gene TRBJ2-1; TRBD2 matches 8 bases. J lost 4 bases, V lost 3 bases, and 2 bases had no gene match. This CDR3 is built from 14 residues. The germline gives CDR1 MGHRA, CDR2 YSYEKL. CDR3 protein: CASSQVAGYNEQFF. CDR3 coding DNA: TGCGCCAGCAGCCAGGTAGCGGGGTACAATGAGCAGTTCTTC.

This clonotype was found many times. The J gene is TRBJ2-1, the V gene TRBV11-2; weak D call: TRBD1 (5 bases). This CDR3 spans 17 amino acids. Trimming removed 4 bases at V and 0 bases at J, with 16 bases between. The V gene's germline CDR1 is SGHAT and CDR2 FQNNGV. CDR3 sequence (DNA): TGTGCCAGCAGCTCCTACCCCCAGGGAAGCTCCTACAATGAGCAGTTCTTC. Translating it yields CASSSYPQGSSYNEQFF.

This clonotype was recorded at least ten times. The chain's CDR3 is CASTGRNTEAFF. In DNA, the CDR3 is TGTGCCAGTACCGGGAGGAACACTGAAGCTTTCTTT. This chain links TRBV19 with TRBJ1-1; D unclear. Looked up from germline, CDR1 is LNHDA and CDR2 is SQIVND (reference sequence). This CDR3 has 12 residues. Trimming took 7 bases from V and 1 from J, leaving 7 bases between them.

Comments on this clonotype: The germline gene is not matched at one end of the junction; a read error may be the cause. This sequence joins TRBV27 and TRBJ2-7; D not resolved. The germline V gene encodes CDR1 MNHEY and CDR2 SMNVEV (reference sequence). This CDR3 is built from 14 residues. The DNA of the CDR3 is TGTGTCAGCAGCCCTCGACTGAGGTCCTACGAGCAGTACTTC. Translated: CVSSPRLRSYEQYF.

This clonotype has at least ten counts. J is TRBJ2-3 and V is TRBV11-2; the D is unclear. The V end was cut by 2 bases, the J end by 5 bases, with 5 bases between. Germline values: CDR1 SGHAT, CDR2 FQNNGV. The CDR3 extends over 12 amino acids. Written as DNA, the CDR3 is TGTGCCAGCAGCTTAATTAAAGATACGCAGTATTTT. Protein product: CASSLIKDTQYF.

With regard to this clonotype: A much larger clone differs from this one at a single base, so this may be a read error. The CDR3 is CASRRDSFSNQPQHF. The CDR3 DNA sequence: TGTGCCAGCAGACGGGACAGTTTCAGCAATCAGCCCCAGCATTTT. This sequence joins TRBV27 and TRBJ1-5; 7 bases line up with TRBD1. V was clipped by 6 bases and J by 1 base; unmatched bases: 6. This CDR3 has 15 residues. Germline CDR1 is MNHEY and CDR2 is SMNVEV (reference sequence).

The rearrangement links TRBV5-6 to TRBJ2-4; 9 bases line up with TRBD2. Trimming removed 0 bases from V and 9 bases from J; junction bases left unmatched: 13. The CDR3 is 17 amino acids. Germline V lookup: CDR1 SGHDT, CDR2 YYEEEE. The CDR3 DNA sequence: TGTGCCAGCAGCTTGGGGGCGGCTAGCGGGGAAGGAGTCATTCAGTACTTC. Translated: CASSLGAASGEGVIQYF.